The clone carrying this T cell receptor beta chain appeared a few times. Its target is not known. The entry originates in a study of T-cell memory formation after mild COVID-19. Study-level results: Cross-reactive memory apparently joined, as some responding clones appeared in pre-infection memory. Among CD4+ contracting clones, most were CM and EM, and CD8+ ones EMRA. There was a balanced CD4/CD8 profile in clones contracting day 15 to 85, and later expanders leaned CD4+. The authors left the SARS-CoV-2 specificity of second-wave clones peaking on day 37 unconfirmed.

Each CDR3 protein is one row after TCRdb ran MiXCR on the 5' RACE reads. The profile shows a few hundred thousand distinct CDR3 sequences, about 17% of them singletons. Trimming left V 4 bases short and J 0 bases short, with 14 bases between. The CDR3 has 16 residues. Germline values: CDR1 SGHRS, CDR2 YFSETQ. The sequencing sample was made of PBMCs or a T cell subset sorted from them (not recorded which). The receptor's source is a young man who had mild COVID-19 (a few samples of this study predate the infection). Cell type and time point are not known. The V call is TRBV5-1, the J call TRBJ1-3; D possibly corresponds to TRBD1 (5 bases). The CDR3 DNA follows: TGCGCCAGCAGCCGTCGGGGCAGAGCCTCTGGAAACACCATATATTTT. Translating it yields CASSRRGRASGNTIYF.